These 20 T cell receptor beta chains were all obtained from the same sample, sequenced in a study of control samples from healthy donors and cancer patients. The assay was immunoSEQ multiplex PCR, and TCRdb's table has in-frame clones only and misses some. The profile covers roughly 98,000 clones, with almost 85% appearing a single time and around 9.1% taken by the ten largest. Sequencing input: blood. The receptors come from a woman aged 55 to 70 in good health.

CDR3 sequence: CASTHTGELFF. The CDR3 DNA is TGTGCCAGCACTCACACCGGGGAGCTGTTTTTT. The rearrangement links TRBV2 to TRBJ2-2; no definite D call. Germline V CDR1 and CDR2: SNHLY, FYNNEI. The germline V and J ends were trimmed by 7 bases and 3 bases, with 3 bases remaining between them. This CDR3 is 11 amino acids long.

This chain connects TRBV6-5 to TRBJ1-5, with a tentative D call TRBD1 (6 bases). V lost 6 bases, J lost 2 bases, and 8 bases lay in between. CDR3 size: 13 residues. Germline V gives CDR1 MNHEY, CDR2 SVGAGI. The CDR3 reads CASRRQGNQPQHF. CDR3 nucleotide sequence: TGTGCCAGCAGACGACAGGGCAATCAGCCCCAGCATTTT.

The chain employs TRBV3-1 (or the pseudogene TRBV3-2) and TRBJ2-4; possible D gene TRBD2, 5 bases. The CDR3 runs to 14 residues. Germline V gene sequence: CDR1 LGHDT, CDR2 YNNKEL (reference sequence). V was trimmed by 0 bases and J by 6 bases, leaving 9 bases between them. CDR3 sequence (DNA): TGTGCCAGCAGCCAAGAAGGCGAGGGAAACATTCAGTACTTC. This sequence encodes CASSQEGEGNIQYF.

This clone occurred a few times. The DNA for the CDR3 is TGTGCCAGTAGTATTAGGGGGGCAGATACGCAGTATTTT. Residues: CASSIRGADTQYF. The rearrangement links TRBV19 to TRBJ2-3; D could derive from TRBD1 or TRBD2 (6 bases each). This CDR3 contains 13 residues. Germline V gene data show CDR1 as LNHDA and CDR2 as SQIVND (reference sequence). V lost 3 bases to trimming and J lost 4 bases, with 8 bases between them.

V is TRBV6-5 and J is TRBJ1-1; D not resolved. Trimming stripped 0 bases from V and 4 bases from J, with 12 bases between. CDR1 is MNHEY, CDR2 SVGAGI, per germline. This CDR3 is built from 15 residues. The CDR3 sequence: CASSYSPTLGTEAFF. CDR3 DNA sequence: TGTGCCAGCAGTTACTCTCCGACCCTAGGCACTGAAGCTTTCTTT.

The chain uses TRBV5-4 and TRBJ2-5; 8 nucleotides line up with TRBD2. Trimming cost V 4 bases and J 2 bases; bases outside gene matches: 7. This CDR3 has 15 residues. Looked up from germline, CDR1 is SGHNT and CDR2 is YYREEE (reference sequence). CDR3 DNA sequence: TGTGCCAGCAGCATAAAAAGCGGGGGTCAAGAGACCCAGTACTTC. This codes for CASSIKSGGQETQYF. Based on the CDR3 plus reference TRBV5-4 and TRBJ2-5, the full variable domain is ETGVTQSPTHLIKTRGQQVTLRCSSQSGHNTVSWYQQALGQGPQFIFQYYREEENGRGNFPPRFSGLQFPNYSSELNVNALELDDSALYLCASSIKSGGQETQYFGPGTRLLVL.

This chain uses TRBV6-2 or TRBV6-3 with TRBJ2-3, with 15 bases lining up with TRBD2. Trimming at V came to 6 bases and at J to 4 bases, leaving 14 bases not matched to a gene. CDR1 MNHEY and CDR2 SVGEGT come from the germline V gene. This CDR3 region has 19 residues. CDR3 residues: CASSSPGLAGGLKADTQYF. CDR3 in DNA: TGTGCCAGCAGCTCTCCCGGACTAGCGGGGGGGCTTAAAGCAGATACGCAGTATTTT.

The chain is built from TRBV6-2 or TRBV6-3 and TRBJ2-1; D ambiguous. Between the trimmed V and J ends, which lost 5 bases and 7 bases, there was a span of 12 bases. The germline CDR1 and CDR2 sequences are MNHEY and SVGEGT. The length of the CDR3 is 13 residues. CDR3 loop: CASSINLGNEQFF. The CDR3 DNA is TGTGCCAGCAGTATCAACCTAGGTAATGAGCAGTTCTTC.

This clone was observed once. This chain connects TRBV5-1 to TRBJ1-1, with D perhaps TRBD1 (6 bases). Germline V lookup: CDR1 SGHRS, CDR2 YFSETQ. The CDR3 covers 17 residues. Between the trimmed V and J ends, which lost 3 bases and 0 bases, there was a span of 18 bases. The CDR3 DNA follows: TGCGCCAGCAGCTACGCCCCTTCACAGGGTCTGAACACTGAAGCTTTCTTT. Translated: CASSYAPSQGLNTEAFF.

The chain has TRBV4-1 and TRBJ2-7, with 9 bases aligning to TRBD1. The V gene end was trimmed by 3 bases and the J gene end by 5 bases; junction bases not matched to a gene: 14. This CDR3 has 17 amino acids. Germline-derived CDR1 and CDR2 are MGHRA and YSYEKL. The CDR3 DNA reads TGCGCCAGCAGCCAGGAGTTACTACAGGGGGCGCGAAACGAGCAGTACTTC. Translation gives CASSQELLQGARNEQYF.

This clone was observed a few times. The chain couples TRBV10-3 to TRBJ1-2; 7 bases fit TRBD1. This CDR3 spans 12 amino acids. V was clipped by 6 bases and J by 3 bases; unmatched bases: 1. The germline CDR1 and CDR2 sequences are ENHRY and SYGVKD. The CDR3 protein is CAIRGGYYGYTF. The CDR3 DNA reads as TGTGCCATCAGAGGGGGCTACTATGGCTACACCTTC.

By sample share, this clone is medium-sized. The sample carries other DNA sequences with the same CDR3. The chain joins TRBV10-1 to TRBJ2-1; D call uncertain. Germline CDR1 WNHNN, CDR2 SYGVQD (reference sequence). V dropped 0 bases and J dropped 2 bases, with 5 bases sitting between them. This CDR3 is 14 amino acids long. CDR3 amino acids: CASSESGTYNEQFF. CDR3 nucleotide sequence: TGCGCCAGCAGTGAGTCGGGGACCTACAATGAGCAGTTCTTC.

The chain joins TRBV5-6 to TRBJ1-1; D perhaps matches TRBD1 (6 bases). V was clipped by 3 bases and J by 4 bases, with 13 bases between them. CDR3 length equals 14 residues. In germline, CDR1 is SGHDT, CDR2 YYEEEE. CDR3 nucleotide sequence: TGTGCCAGCAGCTCGTTCAACAGGGTCACTGAAGCTTTCTTT. Translating gives CASSSFNRVTEAFF.

V and J are TRBV6-5 and TRBJ1-3; tentative D call: TRBD1 (6 bases). The CDR3 sequence is 14 residues long. The germline V and J ends were trimmed by 7 bases and 3 bases, with 13 bases remaining between them. CDR1 and CDR2 (germline): MNHEY, SVGAGI. The CDR3 loop reads CASTTDRYGNTIYF. CDR3 DNA: TGTGCCAGCACTACGGACAGATATGGAAACACCATATATTTT.

The chain couples TRBV19 to TRBJ1-6, with D unresolved. Trimming pared 7 bases from V and 6 bases from J, leaving 16 bases between. This CDR3 has 15 amino acids. The V gene's germline CDR1 is LNHDA and CDR2 SQIVND (reference sequence). The CDR3 here is CASKLVGVGNSPLHF. CDR3 coding DNA: TGTGCCAGTAAGCTTGTTGGGGTTGGTAATTCACCCCTCCACTTT.

In this sample, this clone turned up once. The V and J genes are TRBV11-2 and TRBJ1-1, with D uncertain. CDR1 is SGHAT, CDR2 FQNNGV, per germline. CDR3 length equals 12 residues. The V and J ends lost 3 bases and 1 base respectively, with 3 bases between them. The CDR3 bases are TGTGCCAGCAGCTTCGGGAACACTGAAGCTTTCTTT. This sequence encodes CASSFGNTEAFF.

This chain uses TRBV6-5 with TRBJ1-1, with D possibly being TRBD1 (5 bases). CDR1 is MNHEY and CDR2 is SVGAGI in the germline V gene. The V and J ends lost 1 base and 5 bases respectively, with 8 bases between them. There are 13 residues in the CDR3. Written as DNA, the CDR3 is TGTGCCAGCAGTTACTTCAGGGCAACTGAAGCTTTCTTT. It yields the protein CASSYFRATEAFF.

V is TRBV11-2 and J is TRBJ2-7, with TRBD1 matching 8 bases. Germline V gives CDR1 SGHAT, CDR2 FQNNGV. V was pared by 1 base and J by 6 bases, with 5 bases of the junction left unmatched. The CDR3 runs to 14 residues. The CDR3 spells CASSLGQGKSEQYF. The CDR3 DNA reads as TGTGCCAGCAGCTTAGGACAGGGGAAATCCGAGCAGTACTTC.

This clone has just a few counts. The rearrangement joins TRBV19 to TRBJ2-5; 7 bases fit TRBD2. Germline lookup yields CDR1 LNHDA and CDR2 SQIVND (reference sequence). The CDR3 extends over 13 amino acids. The V and J ends lost 10 bases and 2 bases, in that order; junction bases with no gene match: 7. The CDR3 reads CATRAGLQETQYF. The CDR3 DNA sequence: TGTGCCACCCGAGCGGGACTACAAGAGACCCAGTACTTC.

Only one count was recorded for this clone. The gene calls are TRBV5-1 and TRBJ1-1; D may be TRBD1 (5 bases). Germline V gene data show CDR1 as SGHRS and CDR2 as YFSETQ. This CDR3 region has 13 residues. The germline V and J ends were trimmed by 2 bases and 3 bases, with 8 bases remaining between them. As DNA, the CDR3 is TGCGCCAGCAGCTTTGGGGGAGACACTGAAGCTTTCTTT. Amino acid sequence: CASSFGGDTEAFF.